The rows below give T cell receptor beta chains drawn from one sample of a study of Ad26.COV2.S vaccination and SARS-CoV-2 variants. The assay was immunoSEQ multiplex PCR, and TCRdb's table has in-frame clones only and misses some. This table holds about 350,000 clones, around 90% found once. Sample: peripheral blood, taken after recovery from COVID-19. These receptors were obtained from a human donor who had recovered from COVID-19. CDR3s include the opening cysteine and the closing phenylalanine or tryptophan. The order of the fields is V gene, D gene, J gene, CDR3 protein. The D gene is left open where the match is weak.

TRBV5-4	TRBD2	TRBJ2-1	CASSLVPLAGGPNEQFF
TRBV18	TRBD1	TRBJ1-5	CASSATGGNQPQHF
TRBV10-2	TRBD1	TRBJ2-2	CASREDRGRAGELFF
TRBV12-3/TRBV12-4	.	TRBJ1-1	CASSPTRVEAFF
TRBV29-1	.	TRBJ2-5	CSVVIGNQETQYF
TRBV18	TRBD1	TRBJ1-1	CASSPYETGQGSFGTEAFF
TRBV7-2	.	TRBJ1-1	CASSFGVGAFF
TRBV6-5	TRBD1	TRBJ1-1	CASTGQGGTEAFF
TRBV7-2	.	TRBJ2-3	CASSLAGLVADTQYF
TRBV7-6	.	TRBJ1-6	CASSLVVDSPLHF
TRBV10-1	TRBD1	TRBJ1-2	CASSQDRGRGYTF
TRBV5-4	.	TRBJ1-4	CASSSLGGASEKLFF
TRBV14	.	TRBJ2-7	CASSQSRDGQGYEQYF
TRBV7-9	.	TRBJ1-1	CASSKPDRMNTEAFF
TRBV6-6	TRBD1	TRBJ1-4	CASSRGQGIRVTNEKLFF
TRBV7-9	.	TRBJ2-5	CASSFTETQYF
TRBV2	.	TRBJ2-7	CASSDQEF
TRBV5-1	.	TRBJ1-1	CASSFTGMNTEAFF
TRBV7-9	.	TRBJ1-1	CASSAPGPTFEAFF
TRBV6-2/TRBV6-3	TRBD2	TRBJ2-7	CASSPLTSGDYEQYF
TRBV6-4	.	TRBJ1-2	CASGPGTVNYGYTF
TRBV11-2	.	TRBJ2-1	CASSLDYGEQFF
TRBV5-1	.	TRBJ2-5	CASSLFYPGEEETQYF
TRBV19	.	TRBJ1-5	CASSIGQGLYQPQHF
TRBV3-1/TRBV3-2	TRBD2	TRBJ2-5	CASSQDGARGGETQYF
TRBV7-8	TRBD1	TRBJ1-2	CASSGDRGFYGYTF
TRBV12-5	TRBD1	TRBJ2-7	CASGQTGVYEQYF
TRBV5-5	TRBD1	TRBJ1-2	CASSFDRGNYGYTF
TRBV19	TRBD1	TRBJ1-5	CASRPRQGKEDGNQPQHF
TRBV20-1	.	TRBJ1-5	CSASSGPGPQHF
TRBV23-1	.	TRBJ2-7	CASSQSATQSPEQYF
TRBV11-3	TRBD2	TRBJ2-7	CASSLRDGGAPYEQYF
TRBV11-2	.	TRBJ2-1	CASSSRGGGRLF